Presented here are 21 T cell receptor beta chains from one specimen sequenced in a study of blood T cell repertoires in COVID-19. Measured with immunoSEQ multiplex PCR; TCRdb has only the in-frame clones, and not every one. Seen here are over 110,000 clones, nearly 85% observed once, and the top ten hold more than 3%. The sequenced sample consisted of PBMCs or T cells enriched from blood (not recorded which). The receptors were gathered from a man in his fifties or sixties in a cohort exposed to, infected with or recovered from COVID-19 (not recorded which).

The chain links TRBV27 to TRBJ2-7; possible D gene TRBD1, 6 bases. Trimming cost V 4 bases and J 0 bases, with 7 bases left between them. The CDR3 is 13 residues long. Germline V gene lookup returns CDR1 MNHEY and CDR2 SMNVEV (reference sequence). CDR3 coding DNA: TGTGCCAGCAGTTGGGGGCCCTCCTACGAGCAGTACTTC. Its protein is CASSWGPSYEQYF.

The rearrangement uses TRBV4-1 and TRBJ2-2; tentative D call: TRBD2 (7 bases). V shed 3 bases and J shed 6 bases, with 20 bases lying between them. Germline V gene sequence: CDR1 MGHRA, CDR2 YSYEKL. The CDR3 has 17 amino acids. Here the CDR3 reads CASSQATGGSYSGELFF. The CDR3 bases are TGCGCCAGCAGCCAGGCTACGGGGGGCTCTTACTCCGGGGAGCTGTTTTTT.

CDR3 in DNA: TGTGCCAGCAGTTTATCAAACCGGGGATTCTATGGCTACACCTTC. It codes for CASSLSNRGFYGYTF. The chain is built from TRBV27 and TRBJ1-2; D ambiguous. Germline lookup yields CDR1 MNHEY and CDR2 SMNVEV (reference sequence). The CDR3 loop spans 15 amino acids. With 0 bases removed from V and 4 bases from J, the gap between germline ends came to 12 bases.

Only a few counts were recorded for this clone. This chain links TRBV5-1 with TRBJ1-2; 8 bases are a match to TRBD1. Germline-derived CDR1 and CDR2 are SGHRS and YFSETQ. V lost 5 bases to trimming and J lost 0 bases; unmatched junction nucleotides: 3. The CDR3 runs to 14 residues. The CDR3 region is CASSWDRTNYGYTF. As DNA, the CDR3 is TGCGCCAGCAGTTGGGACAGGACTAACTATGGCTACACCTTC.

This clone is a singleton in its sample. The rearrangement joins TRBV2 to TRBJ1-2; D perhaps matches TRBD1 (5 bases). Trimming left V 7 bases short and J 2 bases short, with 11 bases between. This CDR3 contains 13 residues. The germline CDR1 and CDR2 sequences are SNHLY and FYNNEI. CDR3 coding DNA: TGTGCCAGCAAGGCAGGGCCAAACTATGGCTACACCTTC. Translation: CASKAGPNYGYTF.

The V call is TRBV5-1, the J call TRBJ1-4, with a tentative D call TRBD1 (6 bases). Germline V CDR1 and CDR2: SGHRS, YFSETQ. The CDR3 is 15 residues long. Between the trimmed V and J ends, which lost 1 base and 8 bases, there was a span of 15 bases. CDR3 sequence reads: CASSLMGAAREKLFF. CDR3 coding DNA: TGCGCCAGCAGCTTGATGGGGGCGGCAAGGGAAAAACTGTTTTTT.

This clone was detected a few times. The chain has TRBV3-1 (or the pseudogene TRBV3-2) and TRBJ2-7; D is unclear. Germline CDR1 reads LGHDT; CDR2 reads YNNKEL (reference sequence). The CDR3 is 15 residues long. Deletions cut 0 bases from V and 1 base from J, with 10 bases between. This chain's CDR3 is CASSQDLDGSYEQYF. The CDR3 nucleotides read TGTGCCAGCAGCCAAGATCTAGACGGGTCCTACGAGCAGTACTTC.

In this sample, this clone turned up once. Additional DNA sequences in this sample encode the identical CDR3. The V call is TRBV28, the J call TRBJ1-5; weak D call: TRBD1 (6 bases). The CDR3 is 15 residues long. CDR1 and CDR2 (germline): MDHEN, SYDVKM. Trimming removed 3 bases at V and 2 bases at J, with 11 bases between. For the CDR3, the DNA is TGTGCCAGCAGTTTGGGAGGGGGAGGCAATCAGCCCCAGCATTTT. Translated: CASSLGGGGNQPQHF.

This rearrangement joins TRBV5-4 to TRBJ1-1, with D unresolved. CDR1 and CDR2 (germline): SGHNT, YYREEE (reference sequence). V dropped 3 bases and J dropped 3 bases, with 18 bases sitting between them. There are 16 residues in the CDR3. CDR3 sequence (DNA): TGTGCCAGCAGCTCCCGGGGTGGCAGGCGAGACACTGAAGCTTTCTTT. This codes for CASSSRGGRRDTEAFF.

The V call is TRBV7-8, the J call TRBJ2-7; 9 nucleotides align to TRBD2. The V segment lost 4 bases and the J segment 3 bases; nucleotides outside the gene matches: 7. Germline V CDR1 and CDR2: SGHVS, FQNEAQ. The CDR3 sequence is 15 residues long. For the CDR3, the DNA is TGTGCCAGCAGCTCGCGGGAGGGGGGGAACTACGAGCAGTACTTC. Translated: CASSSREGGNYEQYF. Full variable domain (outside the CDR3, taken from reference TRBV7-8 and TRBJ2-7): GAGVSQSPRYKVAKRGQDVALRCDPISGHVSLFWYQQALGQGPEFLTYFQNEAQLDKSGLPSDRFFAERPEGSVSTLKIQRTQQEDSAVYLCASSSREGGNYEQYFGPGTRLTVT.

V gene TRBV11-2 combines with J gene TRBJ2-1, with 9 nucleotides matching TRBD2. The CDR3 has 16 residues. V lost 0 bases and J lost 2; bases outside the gene matches: 2. CDR1 and CDR2 from the germline V gene are SGHAT and FQNNGV. The CDR3 spells CASSLDASGTYNEQFF. The CDR3 region has the DNA TGTGCCAGCAGCTTAGATGCTAGCGGGACCTACAATGAGCAGTTCTTC.

V usage is TRBV27 and J usage is TRBJ1-4, with D unresolved. The V and J ends lost 5 bases and 5 bases respectively, with 18 bases between them. CDR3 size: 16 residues. The germline gives CDR1 MNHEY, CDR2 SMNVEV (reference sequence). The CDR3 loop reads CASSPYPGKRNEKLFF. DNA of the CDR3: TGTGCCAGCAGTCCCTATCCCGGGAAAAGGAATGAAAAACTGTTTTTT.

The J gene is TRBJ2-7, the V gene TRBV5-1, with 7 bases lining up with TRBD1. CDR3 length equals 15 residues. Germline values: CDR1 SGHRS, CDR2 YFSETQ. V trimming: 0 bases; J trimming: 1 base; junction bases outside the gene matches: 4. This CDR3 reads CASSLVTGFSYEQYF. CDR3 nucleotides: TGCGCCAGCAGCTTGGTGACAGGGTTTTCCTACGAGCAGTACTTC.

The V call is TRBV25-1, the J call TRBJ2-1; 9 bases agree with TRBD1. There are 14 residues in the CDR3. Germline CDR1 reads MGHDK; CDR2 reads SYGVNS. The trim removed 5 bases at V and 7 bases at J, leaving 6 bases unmatched. The CDR3 bases are TGTGCCAGCAGTACCGGGACAGGGACGAATGAGCAGTTCTTC. It codes for CASSTGTGTNEQFF. The entire variable domain, with the rest obtained from reference TRBV25-1 and TRBJ2-1, is as follows: EADIYQTPRYLVIGTGKKITLECSQTMGHDKMYWYQQDPGMELHLIHYSYGVNSTEKGDLSSESTVSRIRTEHFPLTLESARPSHTSQYLCASSTGTGTNEQFFGPGTRLTVL.

The rearrangement links TRBV24-1 to TRBJ2-1; 13 nucleotides align to TRBD2. The junction had 7 bases not matched to a gene; V was cut back by 7 bases and J by 8 bases. The CDR3 spans 15 residues. Germline V gene sequence: CDR1 KGHDR, CDR2 SFDVKD. CDR3 nucleotides: TGTGCCACCAGCACTAGCGGGAGGGTAGGCGATGAGCAGTTCTTC. Residues: CATSTSGRVGDEQFF.

This chain uses TRBV7-6 with TRBJ1-1; D is unresolved. CDR3 length: 14 amino acids. Trimming left V 3 bases short and J 1 base short, with 9 bases between. Germline lookup yields CDR1 SGHVS and CDR2 FNYEAQ. The CDR3: CASSLFGPNTEAFF. CDR3 DNA: TGTGCCAGCAGCTTGTTTGGGCCGAACACTGAAGCTTTCTTT.

This clone came up a few times. This chain joins TRBV30 and TRBJ2-1, with 11 bases identical to TRBD2. Germline assignment: CDR1 GTSNPN and CDR2 SVGIG (reference sequence). V was clipped by 4 bases and J by 7 bases; unmatched bases: 12. The CDR3 has 16 amino acids. Written as DNA, the CDR3 is TGTGCCTGGAAGAAGTTAGCGGGGGGGGTAAATAATGAGCAGTTCTTC. Translation gives CAWKKLAGGVNNEQFF. Full variable domain (remainder filled in from reference TRBV30 and TRBJ2-1): SQTIHQWPATLVQPVGSPLSLECTVEGTSNPNLYWYRQAAGRGLQLLFYSVGIGQISSEVPQNLSASRPQDRQFILSSKKLLLSDSGFYLCAWKKLAGGVNNEQFFGPGTRLTVL.

The CDR3 DNA follows: TGTGCCAGTAATGTATTAAACAATCAGCCCCAGCATTTT. As protein: CASNVLNNQPQHF. The genes are TRBV19 and TRBJ1-5; D not certain. The CDR3 is 13 residues long. Germline CDR1 reads LNHDA; CDR2 reads SQIVND (reference sequence). Trimming removed 7 bases at V and 3 bases at J, with 10 bases between. Full variable domain (remainder filled in from reference TRBV19 and TRBJ1-5): DGGITQSPKYLFRKEGQNVTLSCEQNLNHDAMYWYRQDPGQGLRLIYYSQIVNDFQKGDIAEGYSVSREKKESFPLTVTSAQKNPTAFYLCASNVLNNQPQHFGDGTRLSIL.

The chain recombines TRBV7-9 with TRBJ1-1; perhaps TRBD1 as D (6 bases). Germline V gene sequence: CDR1 SEHNR, CDR2 FQNEAQ (reference sequence). Trimming left V 3 bases short and J 1 base short, with 18 bases between. This CDR3 spans 17 amino acids. DNA of the CDR3: TGTGCCAGCAGCTTTGTGGGACAACATATTGGGAACACTGAAGCTTTCTTT. It specifies CASSFVGQHIGNTEAFF.

V is TRBV11-3 and J is TRBJ1-1; D is unclear. Germline V lookup: CDR1 SGHNT, CDR2 YENEEA. The CDR3 consists of 13 residues. Trimming removed 3 bases at V and 4 bases at J, with 9 bases between. The CDR3 DNA reads as TGTGCCAGCAGCTTCGGCGGACTCACTGAAGCTTTCTTT. Protein sequence: CASSFGGLTEAFF.

The CDR3 loop reads CASSQAGQPKETQYF. Written as DNA, the CDR3 is TGCGCCAGCAGCCAGGCGGGACAGCCCAAAGAGACCCAGTACTTC. The chain employs TRBV4-1 and TRBJ2-5; D is perhaps TRBD1 (7 bases). The CDR3 sequence is 15 residues long. V dropped 3 bases and J dropped 3 bases, with 14 bases sitting between them. Germline V lookup: CDR1 MGHRA, CDR2 YSYEKL.